This entry concerns a single T cell receptor (beta chain). Its specificity is not known. The data are from a study of T-cell memory formation after mild COVID-19. The wider study: TCR clusters showed largely donor specificity.

Findings of the study overall: Some clones that responded were present in memory (sampled pre-infection), which suggests cross-reactive memory joined.

MiXCR, run by TCRdb on the 5' RACE reads, gives a single entry per CDR3 protein. Found here are approximately 100,000 distinct CDR3 sequences, over 8.5% of them singletons; the top ten hold approximately 40%. Per germline, CDR1 ENHRY and CDR2 SYGVKD. The V gene end was trimmed by 4 bases and the J gene end by 3 bases; junction bases not matched to a gene: 5. The CDR3 is made up of 14 amino acids. The material sequenced was PBMCs or a T cell subset sorted from them (not recorded which). The gene calls are TRBV10-3 and TRBJ1-1, with TRBD1 matching 7 bases. The TCR originated in a man between 18 and 35 years old who had mild COVID-19 (a few samples of this study predate the infection). Cell type and time point are not known. The CDR3 reads CAISGVDRYTEAFF. In DNA, the CDR3 is TGTGCCATCAGTGGGGTGGACAGGTACACTGAAGCTTTCTTT.